This T cell receptor beta chain was captured by sequencing in a study of blood T cell repertoires in COVID-19. Study at large: Sites in the United States, Italy and Spain provided acute and convalescent COVID-19 samples. Sources were T cells, B-cell-depleted T cells, or PBMCs; the material itself was cDNA or gDNA.

V trimming: 2 bases; J trimming: 4 bases; junction bases outside the gene matches: 8. The CDR3 runs 15 residues. Germline CDR1 is SGHRS and CDR2 is YFSETQ. Profiling relied on immunoSEQ multiplex PCR, and the TCRdb table lists in-frame clones only, not all of them. Of more than 300,000 clones in the sample, around 84% were seen once. Sequences were obtained from PBMCs or T cells enriched from blood (not recorded which). The rearrangement links TRBV5-1 to TRBJ2-7, with TRBD2 identical over 8 bases. The receptor's source is a man under 40 who had recovered from COVID-19. The CDR3 sequence: CASSLAAGDYYEQYF. CDR3 sequence (DNA): TGCGCCAGCAGCTTAGCAGCGGGAGATTATTACGAGCAGTACTTC.